This entry lists 27 T cell receptor beta chains sequenced from one sample in a study of regulatory and conventional T cells in RAG deficiency. Only in-frame clones appear in the TCRdb table, and some are missing; sequencing was by immunoSEQ multiplex PCR. The sample lists 21,000 or so clones; just under 95% were seen once. Blood CD4+ CD25-low CD127-high conventional T cells supplied the genomic DNA template. The same data also went into a second study, on regulatory T cells. That report adds: The PCR used 52 TRBV and 13 TRBJ primers.

The sample was CD4+ T cells sorted from blood. The receptors here all came from a human donor in good health.

This chain links TRBV28 with TRBJ2-7; 12 bases line up with TRBD1. The V gene's germline CDR1 is MDHEN and CDR2 SYDVKM. The CDR3 contains 15 residues. Unmatched junction bases numbered 7, after V lost 6 bases and J lost 4 bases. CDR3 DNA: TGTGCCAGCAGGACCGGGACAGGGGGCTTATACGAGCAGTACTTC. Its protein product is CASRTGTGGLYEQYF.

V gene TRBV29-1 combines with J gene TRBJ1-2; D uncertain. The V and J ends lost 3 bases and 0 bases respectively, with 5 bases between them. There are 12 residues in the CDR3. The germline V gene has CDR1 SQVTM and CDR2 ANQGSEA. CDR3 bases: TGCAGCGTTGATGACTCTAACTATGGCTACACCTTC. This codes for CSVDDSNYGYTF.

The chain has TRBV6-6 and TRBJ2-7; D remains unclear. Germline-derived CDR1 and CDR2 are MNHNY and SVGAGI (reference sequence). The ends were cut back, 0 bases at V and 5 bases at J, with 11 bases in the middle. There are 14 residues in the CDR3. CDR3 bases: TGTGCCAGCAGTTACTCAAGTCCCCTAGACGAGCAGTACTTC. Protein: CASSYSSPLDEQYF.

V is TRBV9 and J is TRBJ2-5, with TRBD2 matching over 16 bases. Germline lookup yields CDR1 SGDLS and CDR2 YYNGEE. J gave up 0 bases and V 4 bases, and 9 bases lay outside the gene matches. The CDR3 consists of 19 residues. CDR3 in amino acids: CASSPGTSGGAVYQETQYF. CDR3 sequence (DNA): TGTGCCAGCAGCCCCGGGACTAGCGGGGGGGCGGTGTACCAAGAGACCCAGTACTTC.

The chain links TRBV10-2 to TRBJ2-7; 12 nucleotides match TRBD2. Germline CDR1 is WSHSY and CDR2 is SAAADI. Germline trimming cut 4 bases from V and 1 base from J; bases unmatched to any gene: 2. CDR3 length: 15 residues. CDR3: CASSGGLAGSYEQYF. The CDR3 DNA reads as TGCGCCAGCAGTGGGGGACTAGCGGGTTCCTACGAGCAGTACTTC.

The chain couples TRBV5-4 to TRBJ2-5; maybe TRBD2 (6 bases). The germline V and J ends were trimmed by 4 bases and 4 bases, with 23 bases remaining between them. Germline CDR1 is SGHNT and CDR2 is YYREEE (reference sequence). There are 17 residues in the CDR3. The CDR3, as DNA: TGTGCCAGCAGCCTGAAGTCGGGCGGGGTAGGGTCAGAGACCCAGTACTTC. Translation: CASSLKSGGVGSETQYF. Based on the CDR3 plus reference TRBV5-4 and TRBJ2-5, the full variable domain is ETGVTQSPTHLIKTRGQQVTLRCSSQSGHNTVSWYQQALGQGPQFIFQYYREEENGRGNFPPRFSGLQFPNYSSELNVNALELDDSALYLCASSLKSGGVGSETQYFGPGTRLLVL.

J is TRBJ1-1 and V is TRBV5-4, with D possibly being TRBD1 (6 bases). The CDR3 extends over 15 amino acids. Looked up from germline, CDR1 is SGHNT and CDR2 is YYREEE (reference sequence). Trimming removed 4 bases at V and 1 base at J, with 14 bases between. CDR3 sequence: CASSLGTNGNTEAFF. The CDR3 region has the DNA TGTGCCAGCAGCCTAGGGACAAATGGGAACACTGAAGCTTTCTTT.

The chain is built from TRBV18 and TRBJ2-2, with D unresolved. Between the trimmed V and J ends, which lost 3 bases and 1 base, there was a span of 12 bases. Germline CDR1 is KGHSH and CDR2 is LQKENI. CDR3 length: 16 amino acids. CDR3: CASSPTGTMNTGELFF. CDR3 nucleotides: TGTGCCAGCTCACCGACTGGCACTATGAACACCGGGGAGCTGTTTTTT.

V is TRBV9 and J is TRBJ1-2, with D hard to call. The germline gives CDR1 SGDLS, CDR2 YYNGEE. The CDR3 has 12 residues. Trimming stripped 3 bases from V and 8 bases from J, with 11 bases between. The CDR3: CASSGTLEGYTF. CDR3 DNA: TGTGCCAGCAGCGGGACGTTGGAGGGCTACACCTTC. Full variable domain (missing parts from reference TRBV9 and TRBJ1-2): DSGVTQTPKHLITATGQRVTLRCSPRSGDLSVYWYQQSLDQGLQFLIQYYNGEERAKGNILERFSAQQFPDLHSELNLSSLELGDSALYFCASSGTLEGYTFGSGTRLTVV.

J is TRBJ1-2 and V is TRBV6-1; D gene unclear. The germline V gene has CDR1 MNHNS and CDR2 SASEGT. The CDR3 contains 14 residues. Trimming pared 5 bases from V and 0 bases from J, leaving 10 bases between. CDR3 loop: CASSTPGTNYGYTF. The CDR3 DNA sequence: TGTGCCAGCAGTACCCCGGGCACTAACTATGGCTACACCTTC.

The chain links TRBV29-1 to TRBJ2-3; no clear D gene. Germline V CDR1 and CDR2: SQVTM, ANQGSEA. Trimming took 5 bases from V and 6 from J, leaving 12 bases between them. The CDR3 runs 12 residues. CDR3: CSVRDTGDTQYF. The CDR3 nucleotides are TGCAGCGTTAGGGATACTGGGGATACGCAGTATTTT.

In nucleotides, the CDR3 is TGTGCCAGCAGGCCAGACCGTTACTCTGGAAACACCATATATTTT. Translation gives CASRPDRYSGNTIYF. The chain uses TRBV27 and TRBJ1-3; D is unresolved. CDR3 length: 15 residues. CDR1 is MNHEY, CDR2 SMNVEV, per germline (reference sequence). V lost 6 bases to trimming and J lost 0 bases, with 12 bases between them.

The gene calls are TRBV6-1 and TRBJ1-4; no clear D gene. Germline V gives CDR1 MNHNS, CDR2 SASEGT. V dropped 4 bases and J dropped 7 bases, with 10 bases sitting between them. This CDR3 has 13 residues. CDR3 sequence: CASSVGSSEKLFF. CDR3 coding DNA: TGTGCCAGCAGTGTTGGGAGCTCTGAAAAACTGTTTTTT.

The chain is built from TRBV4-1 and TRBJ2-3, with D tentatively TRBD2 (6 bases). From germline, CDR1 is MGHRA and CDR2 YSYEKL. The CDR3 is made up of 16 amino acids. The V end lost 0 bases, the J end lost 2 bases, and 12 bases lay between the germline ends. The CDR3 region has the DNA TGCGCCAGCAGCCAAGATGGAGCGGGCTACACAGATACGCAGTATTTT. It translates to CASSQDGAGYTDTQYF.

V usage is TRBV5-1 and J usage is TRBJ2-6, with no clear D. Trimming left V 4 bases short and J 0 bases short, with 14 bases between. The CDR3 has 17 residues. Looked up from germline, CDR1 is SGHRS and CDR2 is YFSETQ. In DNA form, the CDR3 reads TGCGCCAGCAGCCGTGGGCCGTCCAGCTCTGGGGCCAACGTCCTGACTTTC. Translation: CASSRGPSSSGANVLTF.

This clone was seen once. As DNA, the CDR3 is TGTGCCTGGAGTGACAAAACAGGGGCCCCCTTCGGTGGCTACACCTTC. This encodes CAWSDKTGAPFGGYTF. The chain uses TRBV30 and TRBJ1-2, with 7 bases matching TRBD1. Germline lookup yields CDR1 GTSNPN and CDR2 SVGIG (reference sequence). CDR3 length: 16 residues. The junction had 15 bases not matched to a gene; V was cut back by 1 base and J by 7 bases.

The chain recombines TRBV6-1 with TRBJ2-7; 8 nucleotides align to TRBD1. Unmatched junction bases numbered 2, after V lost 1 base and J lost 3 bases. CDR3 size: 14 residues. Germline V gene data show CDR1 as MNHNS and CDR2 as SASEGT. Here the CDR3 DNA reads TGTGCCAGCAGTGAAGGCAGGGGGCTCTACGAGCAGTACTTC. It is translated as CASSEGRGLYEQYF.

V gene TRBV6-5 combines with J gene TRBJ1-2; D might be TRBD1 (6 bases). In germline, CDR1 is MNHEY, CDR2 SVGAGI. This CDR3 spans 14 amino acids. The V and J ends lost 6 bases and 4 bases respectively, with 15 bases between them. The CDR3 spells CASSEQTGPYGYTF. Here the CDR3 DNA reads TGTGCCAGCAGCGAACAAACAGGGCCCTATGGCTACACCTTC.

In its sample, this clone was seen once. V is TRBV11-3 and J is TRBJ2-7; the D is unclear. Germline-derived CDR1 and CDR2 are SGHNT and YENEEA. The length of the CDR3 is 11 residues. V lost 5 bases, J lost 2 bases, and 4 bases lay in between. This CDR3 reads CASSETYEQYF. The CDR3 DNA sequence: TGTGCCAGCAGCGAGACCTACGAGCAGTACTTC.

The count of this clone is one. CDR3 nucleotides: TGTGCCAGCAGTTGGGAGGTAGCGGGGGGTTACAATGAGCAGTTCTTC. The encoded protein is CASSWEVAGGYNEQFF. This chain links TRBV6-5 with TRBJ2-1, with 10 positions matching TRBD2. Trimming took 4 bases from V and 4 from J; bases not matched to a gene: 7. This CDR3 has 16 residues. Germline-derived CDR1 and CDR2 are MNHEY and SVGAGI.

This clone was found once. The chain employs TRBV6-5 and TRBJ1-4, with TRBD1 identical over 9 bases. CDR3 length: 14 residues. V was pared by 4 bases and J by 5 bases, with 2 bases of the junction left unmatched. Germline V gene data show CDR1 as MNHEY and CDR2 as SVGAGI. Here the CDR3 reads CASSLTGGNEKLFF. The CDR3 nucleotides are TGTGCCAGCAGTTTGACAGGGGGGAATGAAAAACTGTTTTTT.

The rearrangement uses TRBV4-1 and TRBJ1-1; no reliable D call. The V end lost 0 bases, the J end lost 6 bases, and 8 bases lay between the germline ends. The CDR3 is 13 residues long. Germline CDR1 is MGHRA and CDR2 is YSYEKL. This CDR3 reads CASSQDRRAEAFF. CDR3 bases: TGCGCCAGCAGCCAAGATAGAAGGGCTGAAGCTTTCTTT.

The chain combines TRBV6-6 with TRBJ2-1; 7 positions agree with TRBD2. V shed 8 bases, J shed 5 bases, and the junction held 12 bases outside the gene matches. There are 15 residues in the CDR3. Germline CDR1 MNHNY, CDR2 SVGAGI (reference sequence). The CDR3 reads CASYRLARGNNEQFF. The CDR3 DNA sequence: TGTGCCAGCTACCGACTAGCCAGAGGAAACAATGAGCAGTTCTTC.

The rearrangement links TRBV5-1 to TRBJ2-5, with D perhaps TRBD1 or TRBD2 (6 bases each). This CDR3 has 14 amino acids. V was trimmed by 7 bases and J by 3 bases, leaving 16 bases between them. Germline V lookup: CDR1 SGHRS, CDR2 YFSETQ. CDR3 region: CASSSGAREETQYF. The CDR3, as DNA: TGCGCCAGCTCCTCGGGGGCACGAGAAGAGACCCAGTACTTC.

CDR3 loop: CASSSLGQGQETQYF. DNA of the CDR3: TGTGCCAGCAGTTCCCTGGGACAGGGCCAAGAGACCCAGTACTTC. This chain links TRBV6-6 with TRBJ2-5; 9 positions match TRBD1. This CDR3 region has 15 residues. The trim removed 4 bases at V and 1 base at J, leaving 4 bases unmatched. The germline V gene has CDR1 MNHNY and CDR2 SVGAGI (reference sequence).

This clone appeared a few times. The chain joins TRBV4-2 to TRBJ2-5; 9 nucleotides align to TRBD2. V lost 0 bases and J lost 4; bases outside the gene matches: 9. CDR3 length: 17 residues. In germline, CDR1 is LGHNA, CDR2 YNFKEQ. CDR3 sequence (DNA): TGTGCCAGCAGCCAAGATTTGGCTAGCGGGACGTCAGAGACCCAGTACTTC. It yields the protein CASSQDLASGTSETQYF.

The chain uses TRBV19 and TRBJ1-3; possible D gene TRBD1, 5 bases. The germline CDR1 and CDR2 sequences are LNHDA and SQIVND (reference sequence). The CDR3 is 15 residues long. V gave up 6 bases and J gave up 2 bases, with 14 bases separating them. The CDR3 sequence: CASRWREGAGNTIYF. CDR3 nucleotides: TGTGCCAGTAGGTGGAGGGAAGGGGCTGGAAACACCATATATTTT.